The 25 T cell receptor beta chains below were found in one sample sequenced in a study of beta chain features in type 1 diabetes (dated by TCRdb to between 2018 and 2020). The library was obtained by the immunoSEQ multiplex PCR assay. The entire isolated RNA was reverse transcribed using the High Capacity cDNA Reverse Transcription Kit, and thus expressed TCRB transcripts were sequenced. In TCRdb, the immuneACCESS table is reduced to in-frame sequences with V and J assigned. These tables do not hold every clone; where another copy was compared, an unresolved V gene accounts for under half, and the others remain unexplained. For this sample there are under 900,000 clones; about a sixth appear just once. Around 0.02% of the sample is held by the ten biggest clonotypes. The specimen was naive CD4+ T cells from blood. Read against the paper, the sample's cell subset or site label means: true naive CD4+ T cells. These receptor sequences come from a young woman in good health.

This sequence joins TRBV21-1 and TRBJ2-2; TRBD2 reflects the table's D call only, with no check against the DNA. TRBV21-1 is described as a pseudogene. The CDR3 covers 22 residues. The CDR3 nucleotides are TGTGCCAGCAGCAAAGCGAACGAGGGGGGGACTAGCGGGAGATTAGGGCCCGGGGAGCTGTTTTTT. Residues: CASSKANEGGTSGRLGPGELFF.

This clone has just a few counts. This CDR3 reads CASSQMIHRETFF. The CDR3 DNA reads as TGCGCCAGCAGCCAAATGATACACAGGGAAACTTTCTTT. The chain joins TRBV4-1 to TRBJ1-1; D might be TRBD1 (6 bases). V lost 2 bases to trimming and J lost 12 bases, with 16 bases between them. This CDR3 comprises 13 residues. The germline CDR1 and CDR2 sequences are MGHRA and YSYEKL.

Of note for this clone: This specimen includes other DNA sequences encoding the same CDR3. CDR3 sequence reads: CASSVEGFSYNEQFF. For the CDR3, the DNA is TGTGCCAGCAGCGTAGAGGGATTTTCCTACAATGAGCAGTTCTTC. The V and J genes are TRBV9 and TRBJ2-1; no clear D gene. Germline V gene sequence: CDR1 SGDLS, CDR2 YYNGEE. The ends were cut back, 0 bases at V and 1 base at J, with 8 bases in the middle. The length of the CDR3 is 15 residues.

This clone was found once. The rearrangement links TRBV7-2 to TRBJ2-2; 9 nucleotides agree with TRBD2. Trimming removed 2 bases from V and 7 bases from J; junction bases left unmatched: 11. This CDR3 spans 17 amino acids. From germline, CDR1 is SGHTA and CDR2 FQGNSA. In DNA, the CDR3 is TGTGCCAGCAGCTTATTTGGGGCAGCGGGAGGCGACGGGGAGCTGTTTTTT. It specifies CASSLFGAAGGDGELFF.

This rearrangement joins TRBV5-1 to TRBJ2-1, with TRBD1 matching over 7 bases. CDR3 length: 14 residues. The trim removed 4 bases at V and 3 bases at J, leaving 4 bases unmatched. Germline assignment: CDR1 SGHRS and CDR2 YFSETQ. For the CDR3, the DNA is TGCGCCAGCAGCACGCAGGGGGACTACAATGAGCAGTTCTTC. Residues: CASSTQGDYNEQFF. Full variable domain (remainder filled in from reference TRBV5-1 and TRBJ2-1): KAGVTQTPRYLIKTRGQQVTLSCSPISGHRSVSWYQQTPGQGLQFLFEYFSETQRNKGNFPGRFSGRQFSNSRSEMNVSTLELGDSALYLCASSTQGDYNEQFFGPGTRLTVL.

The rearrangement links TRBV10-3 to TRBJ2-1; possible D gene TRBD2, 5 bases. The CDR3 has 15 residues. Trimming pared 4 bases from V and 0 bases from J, leaving 10 bases between. Germline lookup yields CDR1 ENHRY and CDR2 SYGVKD. Written as DNA, the CDR3 is TGTGCCATCAGTGCTAGGAGGACCTCCTACAATGAGCAGTTCTTC. Translating it yields CAISARRTSYNEQFF.

The table lists this clone with a few counts. V is TRBV7-2 and J is TRBJ2-5; 8 bases are a match to TRBD1. This CDR3 comprises 15 residues. V shed 3 bases and J 5 bases; nucleotides not matched to a gene: 8. From germline, CDR1 is SGHTA and CDR2 FQGNSA. CDR3 sequence (DNA): TGTGCCAGCAGCTTGCACAGGGGGAATGGGGAGACCCAGTACTTC. Protein sequence: CASSLHRGNGETQYF. Supplemented by reference TRBV7-2 and TRBJ2-5, the full variable domain reads GAGVSQSPSNKVTEKGKDVELRCDPISGHTALYWYRQSLGQGLEFLIYFQGNSAPDKSGLPSDRFSAERTGGSVSTLTIQRTQQEDSAVYLCASSLHRGNGETQYFGPGTRLLVL.

Concerning this clone: Different DNA sequences within this sample yield the same CDR3. The chain links TRBV7-9 to TRBJ1-1; D unresolved. CDR1 and CDR2 from the germline V gene are SEHNR and FQNEAQ (reference sequence). The CDR3 consists of 12 residues. Trimming stripped 5 bases from V and 0 bases from J, with 4 bases between. The CDR3 nucleotides read TGTGCCAGCAGCCGAGTGAACACTGAAGCTTTCTTT. This gives the protein CASSRVNTEAFF.

V gene TRBV13 combines with J gene TRBJ2-2; unclear D gene. Germline V lookup: CDR1 PRHDT, CDR2 FYEKMQ (reference sequence). This CDR3 contains 15 residues. The V gene lost 2 bases and the J gene lost 7 bases, with 14 bases spanning the gap. The CDR3 protein is CASSLRPSSGGELFF. Written as DNA, the CDR3 is TGTGCCAGCAGCTTACGTCCGTCCTCGGGCGGGGAGCTGTTTTTT.

The V gene is TRBV7-2, the J gene TRBJ1-2; maybe TRBD1 (6 bases). The CDR3 is 17 amino acids. V lost 2 bases and J 7 bases, leaving 23 bases between the germline ends. Per the germline V gene, CDR1 is SGHTA and CDR2 is FQGNSA. CDR3 in DNA: TGTGCCAGCAGCTTAAATTGGTATCCGGCCCGAGGGGGTGGCTACACCTTC. Translated: CASSLNWYPARGGGYTF. Full variable domain (rest looked up from reference TRBV7-2 and TRBJ1-2): GAGVSQSPSNKVTEKGKDVELRCDPISGHTALYWYRQSLGQGLEFLIYFQGNSAPDKSGLPSDRFSAERTGGSVSTLTIQRTQQEDSAVYLCASSLNWYPARGGGYTFGSGTRLTVV.

This chain uses TRBV27 with TRBJ2-5; 11 nucleotides align to TRBD2. V lost 7 bases, J lost 6 bases, and 19 bases stayed unmatched. Germline lookup yields CDR1 MNHEY and CDR2 SMNVEV (reference sequence). This CDR3 has 18 residues. The CDR3 loop reads CASTASGSGRAVGKTQYF. The CDR3 DNA reads as TGTGCCAGCACTGCGAGTGGTAGCGGGAGGGCAGTGGGGAAGACCCAGTACTTC.

There are a few counts of this clone. The chain joins TRBV29-1 to TRBJ2-1, with 12 bases fitting TRBD2. The CDR3 runs 15 residues. Germline V gene sequence: CDR1 SQVTM, CDR2 ANQGSEA. J lost 4 bases, V lost 8 bases, and 9 bases had no gene match. The CDR3 loop reads CSTTRTSGVYNEQFF. The CDR3 DNA sequence: TGCAGCACAACTAGGACTAGCGGGGTATACAATGAGCAGTTCTTC.

The V and J genes are TRBV11-3 and TRBJ2-3, with TRBD2 matching 10 bases. Germline-derived CDR1 and CDR2 are SGHNT and YENEEA. Unmatched junction bases numbered 2, after V lost 1 base and J lost 1 base. This CDR3 has 16 residues. CDR3 sequence (DNA): TGTGCCAGCAGCTTAGGACTAGCGGGCCGCACAGATACGCAGTATTTT. It yields the protein CASSLGLAGRTDTQYF. The variable domain in full, completed from reference TRBV11-3 and TRBJ2-3, reads EAGVVQSPRYKIIEKKQPVAFWCNPISGHNTLYWYLQNLGQGPELLIRYENEEAVDDSQLPKDRFSAERLKGVDSTLKIQPAELGDSAVYLCASSLGLAGRTDTQYFGPGTRLTVL.

The chain joins TRBV18 to TRBJ2-2; D is undetermined. CDR1 and CDR2 (germline): KGHSH, LQKENI. Trimming removed 1 base from V and 6 bases from J, with 6 bases in between. The CDR3 covers 13 residues. CDR3 amino acids: CASSPLGSGELFF. CDR3 DNA sequence: TGTGCCAGCTCACCACTGGGATCCGGGGAGCTGTTTTTT.

V gene TRBV9 combines with J gene TRBJ2-3; 8 bases are shared with TRBD2. This CDR3 has 15 amino acids. J lost 2 bases, V lost 4 bases, and 6 bases had no gene match. Germline CDR1 reads SGDLS; CDR2 reads YYNGEE. CDR3 in amino acids: CASSPTSGYTDTQYF. The CDR3 DNA is TGTGCCAGCAGCCCAACTAGCGGCTACACAGATACGCAGTATTTT.

The chain joins TRBV25-1 to TRBJ2-1, with TRBD2 as a possible D gene (7 bases). V lost 3 bases to trimming and J lost 8 bases, with 17 bases between them. Germline V CDR1 and CDR2: MGHDK, SYGVNS. The CDR3 is 15 residues long. As DNA, the CDR3 is TGTGCCAGCAGTGACGGGGGGCAAGGTACGGATGAGCAGTTCTTC. Amino acid sequence: CASSDGGQGTDEQFF.

The V and J genes are TRBV9 and TRBJ1-4; 10 bases map to TRBD1. V trimming: 4 bases; J trimming: 4 bases; junction bases outside the gene matches: 4. Per the germline V gene, CDR1 is SGDLS and CDR2 is YYNGEE. The length of the CDR3 is 15 residues. CDR3 region: CASSSWTGGNEKLFF. CDR3 nucleotide sequence: TGTGCCAGCAGCTCATGGACAGGGGGTAATGAAAAACTGTTTTTT. Using reference TRBV9 and TRBJ1-4 for the parts outside the CDR3, the full variable domain is DSGVTQTPKHLITATGQRVTLRCSPRSGDLSVYWYQQSLDQGLQFLIQYYNGEERAKGNILERFSAQQFPDLHSELNLSSLELGDSALYFCASSSWTGGNEKLFFGSGTQLSVL.

Only a few counts were recorded for this clone. The sample contains more than one DNA sequence encoding this CDR3. The chain uses TRBV29-1 and TRBJ1-1, with no clear D. Germline values: CDR1 SQVTM, CDR2 ANQGSEA. V lost 5 bases to trimming and J lost 3 bases, with 7 bases between them. This CDR3 spans 11 amino acids. The CDR3 DNA reads as TGCAGCGTTATAAGGGACACTGAAGCTTTCTTT. Its protein product is CSVIRDTEAFF.

The chain joins TRBV10-3 to TRBJ1-2, with no clear D. The CDR3 extends over 14 amino acids. Per germline, CDR1 ENHRY and CDR2 SYGVKD. V lost 1 base and J 9 bases, leaving 15 bases between the germline ends. In DNA form, the CDR3 reads TGTGCCATCAGTGAGTTTCAGCCTCAAACCCGCTACACCTTC. Translating gives CAISEFQPQTRYTF.

Here the CDR3 reads CATSRDSLASYNEQFF. The CDR3 DNA sequence: TGTGCCACCAGCAGAGATTCCCTAGCCTCCTACAATGAGCAGTTCTTC. The chain combines TRBV15 with TRBJ2-1; the D gene is possibly TRBD2 (5 bases). The germline V and J ends were trimmed by 0 bases and 0 bases, with 9 bases remaining between them. This CDR3 is built from 16 residues. The germline V gene encodes CDR1 LNHNV and CDR2 YYDKDF (reference sequence).

This clone appeared a few times. The genes are TRBV28 and TRBJ1-2; D might be TRBD1 (6 bases). Trimming removed 7 bases from V and 5 bases from J, with 14 bases in between. Germline V gives CDR1 MDHEN, CDR2 SYDVKM. The CDR3 has 13 residues. CDR3 in amino acids: CASKLDQGYGYTF. DNA of the CDR3: TGTGCCAGCAAGTTAGACCAGGGGTATGGCTACACCTTC.

The V gene is TRBV4-2, the J gene TRBJ2-3, with a possible D match to TRBD2 (5 bases). CDR3 length: 16 amino acids. CDR1 LGHNA and CDR2 YNFKEQ come from the germline V gene. Trimming pared 3 bases from V and 2 bases from J, leaving 15 bases between. Here the CDR3 DNA reads TGTGCCAGCAGCCATAGCTCGAGGACTTCCACAGATACGCAGTATTTT. Translating it yields CASSHSSRTSTDTQYF.

In this sample, this clone turned up a few times. The chain joins TRBV19 to TRBJ1-5; TRBD1 is a possible D gene (6 bases). V was clipped by 9 bases and J by 1 base, with 10 bases between them. This CDR3 spans 13 amino acids. Germline lookup yields CDR1 LNHDA and CDR2 SQIVND (reference sequence). The CDR3 spells CASEQGSNQPQHF. CDR3 sequence (DNA): TGTGCCAGCGAACAGGGAAGCAATCAGCCCCAGCATTTT.

This chain connects TRBV2 to TRBJ2-3, with 8 bases aligning to TRBD2. CDR1 is SNHLY, CDR2 FYNNEI, per germline. The ends lost 8 bases at V and 1 base at J; junction bases unmatched: 5. The CDR3 covers 14 residues. CDR3 sequence: CASVREVGTDTQYF. Here the CDR3 DNA reads TGTGCCAGCGTGCGGGAGGTGGGCACAGATACGCAGTATTTT.

V gene TRBV23-1 combines with J gene TRBJ2-5; 8 positions agree with TRBD2. Matching the DNA end better, TRBJ2-7 makes the J call doubtful. TRBV23-1 is flagged as an ORF with uncertain function. The length of the CDR3 is 14 residues. CDR3 sequence (DNA): TGCGCCAGCAGTTCCCTGCGGGGGGCGGACGAGCAGTACTTC. Amino acid sequence: CASSSLRGADEQYF.